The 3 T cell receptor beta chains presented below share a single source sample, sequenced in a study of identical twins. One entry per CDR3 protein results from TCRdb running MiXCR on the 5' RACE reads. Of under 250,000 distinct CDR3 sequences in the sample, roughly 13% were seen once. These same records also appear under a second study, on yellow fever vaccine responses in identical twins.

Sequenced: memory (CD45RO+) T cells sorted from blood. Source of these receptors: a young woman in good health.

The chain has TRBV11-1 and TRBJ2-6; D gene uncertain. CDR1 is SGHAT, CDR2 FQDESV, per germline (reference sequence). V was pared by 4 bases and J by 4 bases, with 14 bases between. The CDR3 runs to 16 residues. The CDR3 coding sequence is TGTGCCAGCAGCTACGATAAGTCCCCAGGGGCCAACGTCCTGACTTTC. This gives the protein CASSYDKSPGANVLTF.

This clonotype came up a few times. The CDR3: CASSSSSSNTGELFF. The CDR3 bases are TGCGCCAGCTCCTCATCTTCCTCGAACACCGGGGAGCTGTTTTTT. The J gene is TRBJ2-2, the V gene TRBV5-1; D unclear. V dropped 7 bases and J dropped 0 bases, with 13 bases sitting between them. Germline CDR1 SGHRS, CDR2 YFSETQ. This CDR3 comprises 15 residues. The full variable domain, its missing parts supplied by reference TRBV5-1 and TRBJ2-2, is KAGVTQTPRYLIKTRGQQVTLSCSPISGHRSVSWYQQTPGQGLQFLFEYFSETQRNKGNFPGRFSGRQFSNSRSEMNVSTLELGDSALYLCASSSSSSNTGELFFGEGSRLTVL.

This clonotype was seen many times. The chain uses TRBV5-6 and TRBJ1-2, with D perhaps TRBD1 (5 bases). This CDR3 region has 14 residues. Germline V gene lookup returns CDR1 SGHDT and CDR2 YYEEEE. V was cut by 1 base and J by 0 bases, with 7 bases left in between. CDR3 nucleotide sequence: TGTGCCAGCAGCTTGACAGGTTCTAACTATGGCTACACCTTC. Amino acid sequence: CASSLTGSNYGYTF.